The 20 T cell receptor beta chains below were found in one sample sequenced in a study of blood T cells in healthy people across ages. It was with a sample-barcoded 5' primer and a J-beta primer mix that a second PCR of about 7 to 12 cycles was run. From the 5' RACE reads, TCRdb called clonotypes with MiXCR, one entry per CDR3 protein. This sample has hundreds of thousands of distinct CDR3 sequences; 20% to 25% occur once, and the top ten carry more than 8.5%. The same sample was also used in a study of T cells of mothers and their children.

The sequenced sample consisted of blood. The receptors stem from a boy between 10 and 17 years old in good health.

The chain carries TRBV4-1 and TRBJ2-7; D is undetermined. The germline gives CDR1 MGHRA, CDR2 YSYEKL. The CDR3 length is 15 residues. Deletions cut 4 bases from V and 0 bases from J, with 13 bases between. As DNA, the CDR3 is TGCGCCAGCAGCCCCCGCGTCGGCACCTCCTACGAGCAGTACTTC. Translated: CASSPRVGTSYEQYF.

The CDR3: CSVALRGTYEQYF. CDR3 bases: TGCAGCGTTGCTCTGAGGGGGACGTACGAGCAGTACTTC. The chain joins TRBV29-1 to TRBJ2-7, with D perhaps matching TRBD1 (6 bases). V lost 4 bases and J 4 bases, leaving 14 bases between the germline ends. The V gene's germline CDR1 is SQVTM and CDR2 ANQGSEA. The CDR3 is 13 residues long.

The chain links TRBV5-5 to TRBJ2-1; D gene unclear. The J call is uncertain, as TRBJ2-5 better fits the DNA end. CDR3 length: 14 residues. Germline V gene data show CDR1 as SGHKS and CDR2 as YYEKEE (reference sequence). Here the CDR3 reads CASSSAPVEATQYF. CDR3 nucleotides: TGTGCCAGCAGCTCCGCCCCGGTCGAGGCGACCCAGTACTTC.

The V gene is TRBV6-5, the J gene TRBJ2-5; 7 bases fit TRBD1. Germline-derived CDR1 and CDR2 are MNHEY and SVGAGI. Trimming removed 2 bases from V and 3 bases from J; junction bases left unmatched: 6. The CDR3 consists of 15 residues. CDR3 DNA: TGTGCCAGCAGTTACACAAGGACAGGTGAAGAGACCCAGTACTTC. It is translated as CASSYTRTGEETQYF.

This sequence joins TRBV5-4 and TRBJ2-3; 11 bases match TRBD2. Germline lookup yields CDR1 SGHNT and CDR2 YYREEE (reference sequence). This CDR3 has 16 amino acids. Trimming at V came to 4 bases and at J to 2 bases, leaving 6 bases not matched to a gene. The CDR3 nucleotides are TGTGCCAGCAGCCCTAGGACTAGCGGGTACACAGATACGCAGTATTTT. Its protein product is CASSPRTSGYTDTQYF.

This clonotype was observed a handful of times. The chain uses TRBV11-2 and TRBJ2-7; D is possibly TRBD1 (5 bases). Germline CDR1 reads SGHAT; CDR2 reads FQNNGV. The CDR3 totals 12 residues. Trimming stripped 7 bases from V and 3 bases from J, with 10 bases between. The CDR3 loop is CASNVDSYEQYF. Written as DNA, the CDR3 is TGTGCCAGCAACGTTGACAGCTACGAGCAGTACTTC.

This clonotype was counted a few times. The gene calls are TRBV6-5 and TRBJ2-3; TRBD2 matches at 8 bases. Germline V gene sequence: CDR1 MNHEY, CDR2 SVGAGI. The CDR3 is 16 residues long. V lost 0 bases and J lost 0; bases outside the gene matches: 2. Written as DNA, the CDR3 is TGTGCCAGCAGTTACTCGGCGGGGGGCAGCACAGATACGCAGTATTTT. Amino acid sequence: CASSYSAGGSTDTQYF.

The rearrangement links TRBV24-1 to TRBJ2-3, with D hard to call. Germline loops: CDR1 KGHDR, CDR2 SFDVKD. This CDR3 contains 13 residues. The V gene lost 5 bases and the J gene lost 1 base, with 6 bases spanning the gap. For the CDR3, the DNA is TGTGCCACCAGTGGGGCAGGCACAGATACGCAGTATTTT. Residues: CATSGAGTDTQYF.

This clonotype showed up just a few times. The CDR3 sequence: CASRPGLVGEQFF. In DNA, the CDR3 is TGTGCCAGCAGACCCGGACTAGTGGGAGAGCAGTTCTTC. The chain carries TRBV6-1 and TRBJ2-1, with 7 bases that match TRBD2. The CDR3 sequence is 13 residues long. Germline V gene lookup returns CDR1 MNHNS and CDR2 SASEGT. Germline trimming cut 6 bases from V and 10 bases from J; bases unmatched to any gene: 9.

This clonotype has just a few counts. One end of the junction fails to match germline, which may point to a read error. CDR3 coding DNA: TGTACCAGCAGACTCGACAGCTACACTGAAGCTTTCTTT. Its protein is CTSRLDSYTEAFF. V gene TRBV2 combines with J gene TRBJ1-1, with D tentatively TRBD1 (5 bases). The CDR3 totals 13 residues. Germline V CDR1 and CDR2: SNHLY, FYNNEI.

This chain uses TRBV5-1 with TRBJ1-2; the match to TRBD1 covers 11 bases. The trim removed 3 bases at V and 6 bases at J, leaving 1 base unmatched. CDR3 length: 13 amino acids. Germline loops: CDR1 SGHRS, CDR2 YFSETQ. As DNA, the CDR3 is TGCGCCAGCAGCTGGACAGGGGGCGATGGCTACACCTTC. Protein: CASSWTGGDGYTF. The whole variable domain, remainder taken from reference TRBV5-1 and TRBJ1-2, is KAGVTQTPRYLIKTRGQQVTLSCSPISGHRSVSWYQQTPGQGLQFLFEYFSETQRNKGNFPGRFSGRQFSNSRSEMNVSTLELGDSALYLCASSWTGGDGYTFGSGTRLTVV.

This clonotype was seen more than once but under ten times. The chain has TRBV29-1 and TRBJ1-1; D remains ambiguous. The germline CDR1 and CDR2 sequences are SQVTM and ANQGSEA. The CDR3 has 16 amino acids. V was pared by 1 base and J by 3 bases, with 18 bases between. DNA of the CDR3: TGCAGCGTTGAAGCCCGGACTAGTTTGAGGGACACTGAAGCTTTCTTT. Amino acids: CSVEARTSLRDTEAFF.

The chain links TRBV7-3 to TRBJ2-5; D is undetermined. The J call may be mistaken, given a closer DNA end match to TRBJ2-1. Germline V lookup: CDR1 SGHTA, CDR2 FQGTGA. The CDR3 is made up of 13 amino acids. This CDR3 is CASSLIPVSEQFF. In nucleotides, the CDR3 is TGTGCCAGCAGCTTAATCCCGGTGAGTGAGCAGTTCTTC.

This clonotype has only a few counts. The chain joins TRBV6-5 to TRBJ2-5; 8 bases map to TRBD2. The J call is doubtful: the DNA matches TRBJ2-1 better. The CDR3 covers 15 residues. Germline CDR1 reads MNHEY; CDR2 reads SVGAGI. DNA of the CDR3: TGTGCCAGCAGTTACCCGGGACTAGCCTACAATGAGCAGTTCTTC. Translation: CASSYPGLAYNEQFF.

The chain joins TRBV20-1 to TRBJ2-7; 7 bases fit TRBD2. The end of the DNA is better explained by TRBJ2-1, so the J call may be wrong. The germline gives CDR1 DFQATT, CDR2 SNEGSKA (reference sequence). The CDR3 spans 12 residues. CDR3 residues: CSAGLVSNEQFF. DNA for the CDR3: TGCAGTGCCGGACTAGTATCCAATGAGCAGTTCTTC.

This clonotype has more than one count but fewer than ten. Written as DNA, the CDR3 is TGTGCCAGCAGCGTAGATCCCAAGGGTGAGCAGTTCTTC. Protein product: CASSVDPKGEQFF. The chain links TRBV9 to TRBJ2-1, with D hard to call. Germline CDR1 is SGDLS and CDR2 is YYNGEE. The V and J ends lost 0 bases and 9 bases respectively, with 10 bases between them. The CDR3 loop spans 13 amino acids. The variable domain in full, completed from reference TRBV9 and TRBJ2-1, reads DSGVTQTPKHLITATGQRVTLRCSPRSGDLSVYWYQQSLDQGLQFLIQYYNGEERAKGNILERFSAQQFPDLHSELNLSSLELGDSALYFCASSVDPKGEQFFGPGTRLTVL.

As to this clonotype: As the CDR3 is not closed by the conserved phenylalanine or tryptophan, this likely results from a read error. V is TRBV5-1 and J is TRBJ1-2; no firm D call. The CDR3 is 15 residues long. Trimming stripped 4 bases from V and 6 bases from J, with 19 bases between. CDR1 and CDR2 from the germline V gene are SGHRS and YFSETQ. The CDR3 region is CASSNHVGAIDGYTL. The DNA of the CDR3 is TGCGCCAGCAGCAACCACGTCGGCGCGATAGATGGCTACACCCTC.

The CDR3 DNA reads TGCAGCGTTCTTGGGCAGGTTTCGCTAGATGAGCAGTTCTTC. Residues: CSVLGQVSLDEQFF. This chain links TRBV29-1 with TRBJ2-5; D remains ambiguous. The J call may be faulty, since TRBJ2-1 better matches the DNA end. Germline lookup yields CDR1 SQVTM and CDR2 ANQGSEA. The CDR3 is made up of 14 amino acids.

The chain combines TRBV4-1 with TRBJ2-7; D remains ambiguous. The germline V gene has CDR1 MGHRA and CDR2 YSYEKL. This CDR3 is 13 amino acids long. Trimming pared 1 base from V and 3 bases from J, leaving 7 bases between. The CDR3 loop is CASSQGLDYEQYF. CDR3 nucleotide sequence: TGCGCCAGCAGCCAAGGCTTAGACTACGAGCAGTACTTC.

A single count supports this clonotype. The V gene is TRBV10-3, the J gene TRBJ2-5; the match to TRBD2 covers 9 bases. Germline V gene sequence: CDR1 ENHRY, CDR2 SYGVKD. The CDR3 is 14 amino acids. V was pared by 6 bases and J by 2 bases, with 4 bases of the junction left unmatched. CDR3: CAIRTSGTQETQYF. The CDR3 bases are TGTGCCATCAGGACTAGCGGCACTCAAGAGACCCAGTACTTC.